The entry that follows covers one TCR beta chain sequence. The sample belongs to a study of blood T cell repertoires in COVID-19. The overall study: Donors in Cohort 3 counted as recovered after two negative PCRs, clearance, or symptom resolution.

As processed by the authors: Reference gene primer amplification gave nucleated cell count estimates. Assay used: immunoSEQ multiplex PCR; TCRdb lists only in-frame clones, some missing. That table supplies the V and J calls and clone size; D and trimming were determined from the DNA. Altogether over 110,000 clones are present, nearly 85% being singletons, with the ten largest covering around 3.9%. CDR1 is LNHDA, CDR2 SQIVND, per germline (reference sequence). V was pared by 5 bases and J by 3 bases, with 5 bases of the junction left unmatched. The CDR3 extends over 14 amino acids. The sequence was collected from a man aged 45-65 years in a cohort exposed to, infected with or recovered from COVID-19 (not recorded which). The sample taken for sequencing was PBMCs or T cells enriched from blood (not recorded which). V usage is TRBV19 and J usage is TRBJ1-2; 8 bases match TRBD1. As DNA, the CDR3 is TGTGCCAGTAGTGACAGGGGATTCGACTATGGCTACACCTTC. The encoded protein is CASSDRGFDYGYTF. The entire variable domain, with the rest obtained from reference TRBV19 and TRBJ1-2, is as follows: DGGITQSPKYLFRKEGQNVTLSCEQNLNHDAMYWYRQDPGQGLRLIYYSQIVNDFQKGDIAEGYSVSREKKESFPLTVTSAQKNPTAFYLCASSDRGFDYGYTFGSGTRLTVV.